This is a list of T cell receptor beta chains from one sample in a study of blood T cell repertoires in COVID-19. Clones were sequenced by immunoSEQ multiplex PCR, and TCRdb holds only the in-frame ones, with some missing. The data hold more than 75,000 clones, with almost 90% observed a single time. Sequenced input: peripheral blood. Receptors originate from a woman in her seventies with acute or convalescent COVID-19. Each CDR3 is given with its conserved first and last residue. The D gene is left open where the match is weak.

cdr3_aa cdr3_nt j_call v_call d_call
CASSSGQHYGYTF TGTGCCAGCAGCTCGGGACAGCACTATGGCTACACCTTC TRBJ1-2 TRBV11-2 TRBD1
CASSEWGGRETQYF TGTGCCAGCAGTGAATGGGGAGGGCGGGAGACCCAGTACTTC TRBJ2-5 TRBV2 TRBD2
CSAPRGGREFF TGCAGTGCTCCGCGCGGGGGGCGTGAGTTCTTC TRBJ2-1 TRBV20-1 TRBD2
CASSLRWEAYNEQFF TGTGCCAGCAGCTTAAGGTGGGAGGCCTACAATGAGCAGTTCTTC TRBJ2-1 TRBV7-2 NA
CASSVDRGQPQHF TGTGCCAGCAGCGTGGACAGGGGCCAGCCCCAGCATTTT TRBJ1-5 TRBV27 TRBD1
CASSPAGLETQYF TGCGCCAGCAGTCCCGCGGGGCTCGAGACCCAGTACTTC TRBJ2-5 TRBV10-1 NA
CASSQGRGAGAYPETQYF TGCGCCAGCAGCCAAGGCCGCGGTGCAGGGGCCTACCCGGAGACCCAGTACTTC TRBJ2-5 TRBV4-1 NA
CASSKQTGGNKGEAFF TGTGCCAGCAGCAAGCAAACGGGGGGGAATAAAGGTGAAGCTTTCTTT TRBJ1-1 TRBV5-5 NA
CASNRGNEQFF TGTGCCAGCAATAGAGGTAATGAGCAGTTCTTC TRBJ2-1 TRBV6-5 NA
CASKPDGSSYNEQFF TGTGCCAGCAAGCCCGACGGGAGCTCCTACAATGAGCAGTTCTTC TRBJ2-1 TRBV27 NA
CASSLWGNTGELFF TGTGCCAGCAGTTTGTGGGGCAACACCGGGGAGCTGTTTTTT TRBJ2-2 TRBV27 NA
CASSVGGTANYGYTF TGTGCCAGCAGCGTAGGGGGGACAGCTAACTATGGCTACACCTTC TRBJ1-2 TRBV9 TRBD1
CASSLPTGFPYEQYF TGTGCCAGCAGCCTGCCCACAGGGTTCCCCTACGAGCAGTACTTC TRBJ2-7 TRBV2 NA
CASSPGGRADTGELFF TGTGCCAGCAGTCCTGGCGGGAGGGCCGACACCGGGGAGCTGTTTTTT TRBJ2-2 TRBV5-6 TRBD2